The T cell receptor (beta chain) under discussion was sequenced for a study of response to subunit inactivated influenza vaccine. The study's findings and limits: The authors suggested that every seasonal influenza vaccination recruits few new T cells.

This clonotype was picked up a small number of times. What it recognizes is unknown. Via MiXCR, TCRdb re-called the RT-PCR reads, giving one row per CDR3 protein. The table has fewer than 750,000 distinct CDR3 sequences, 11% to 15% seen once. V was shortened by 2 bases and J by 6 bases, with 14 bases between the two germline ends. Germline V lookup: CDR1 SGHRS, CDR2 YFSETQ. The CDR3 totals 14 residues. The source was PBMCs from blood, collected approximately 12 days after vaccination. The chain couples TRBV5-1 to TRBJ1-1, with D perhaps matching TRBD1 (5 bases). This TCR was recovered from a man aged 50-60 years who received an inactivated influenza vaccine. CDR3: CASSLEAGTAEAFF. In DNA, the CDR3 is TGCGCCAGCAGCTTAGAGGCCGGGACCGCTGAAGCTTTCTTT.